Listed here are 18 T cell receptor beta chains from one sample, sequenced in a study of CD8+ T cells in alopecia areata. TCR sequencing used cDNA made by reverse transcription of extracted RNA. The assay was immunoSEQ multiplex PCR, and TCRdb's table has in-frame clones only and misses some. The sample includes about 180,000 clones, approximately 50% of them seen just once. Treatment here: oral pan-JAK inhibitor, 5-10 mg twice daily. Specimen: CD8+ T cells sorted from blood, collected at week 52, from a patient treated with tofacitinib. Receptors originate from a human donor with alopecia areata.

This clone has more than one count but fewer than ten. The chain carries TRBV30 and TRBJ1-5; D call uncertain. Germline V lookup: CDR1 GTSNPN, CDR2 SVGIG (reference sequence). This CDR3 has 13 residues. V dropped 2 bases and J dropped 4 bases, with 9 bases sitting between them. This CDR3 reads CAWSSSDNQPQHF. CDR3 DNA: TGTGCCTGGAGTTCGTCGGATAATCAGCCCCAGCATTTT.

The rearrangement joins TRBV13 to TRBJ1-5; D is unclear. The germline V and J ends were trimmed by 6 bases and 0 bases, with 9 bases remaining between them. The CDR3 consists of 14 residues. Germline CDR1 is PRHDT and CDR2 is FYEKMQ (reference sequence). DNA for the CDR3: TGTGCCAGCAGTTACGGGATTAGCAATCAGCCCCAGCATTTT. It encodes CASSYGISNQPQHF.

The genes are TRBV30 and TRBJ1-1; D perhaps matches TRBD1 (5 bases). Germline V gene data show CDR1 as GTSNPN and CDR2 as SVGIG (reference sequence). V lost 0 bases and J lost 0, with 14 bases in between. This CDR3 comprises 16 residues. CDR3 coding DNA: TGTGCCTGGAGTGTAGGAGTACCGACAGTGAACACTGAAGCTTTCTTT. Its protein is CAWSVGVPTVNTEAFF. Combining the CDR3 with reference TRBV30 and TRBJ1-1 gives the whole variable domain SQTIHQWPATLVQPVGSPLSLECTVEGTSNPNLYWYRQAAGRGLQLLFYSVGIGQISSEVPQNLSASRPQDRQFILSSKKLLLSDSGFYLCAWSVGVPTVNTEAFFGQGTRLTVV.

This clone has just a few counts. The J gene is TRBJ2-1, the V gene TRBV27, with 11 positions matching TRBD1. This CDR3 region has 14 residues. J was trimmed by 2 bases and V by 8 bases; bases with no gene match: 2. Germline V gene data show CDR1 as MNHEY and CDR2 as SMNVEV (reference sequence). CDR3 DNA: TGTGCCAGCGGGGACAGGGGGGCCTACAATGAGCAGTTCTTC. Translating gives CASGDRGAYNEQFF.

The chain employs TRBV30 and TRBJ2-2; perhaps TRBD1 as D (5 bases). The germline CDR1 and CDR2 sequences are GTSNPN and SVGIG (reference sequence). Between the trimmed V and J ends, which lost 0 bases and 2 bases, there was a span of 16 bases. This CDR3 is 17 amino acids long. The CDR3, as DNA: TGTGCCTGGAGTGTACAAAAGGGGCCCCGCAACACCGGGGAGCTGTTTTTT. Translated, it gives CAWSVQKGPRNTGELFF.

The chain carries TRBV6-6 and TRBJ2-2, with D unclear. The CDR3 is 14 residues long. V lost 1 base and J 0 bases, leaving 3 bases between the germline ends. CDR1 and CDR2 (germline): MNHNY, SVGAGI (reference sequence). The CDR3 DNA reads TGTGCCAGCAGTTACTTCTCGAACACCGGGGAGCTGTTTTTT. Translated, it gives CASSYFSNTGELFF.

This clone has only a few counts. The genes are TRBV29-1 and TRBJ1-6, with D unresolved. Germline V gene sequence: CDR1 SQVTM, CDR2 ANQGSEA. Trimming shortened V by 0 bases and J by 15 bases, and 12 bases separated the two germline ends. This CDR3 has 12 amino acids. The CDR3 reads CSVEDSGAVLHF. The CDR3 DNA follows: TGCAGCGTTGAAGATTCGGGTGCGGTCCTCCACTTT.

The V and J genes are TRBV5-6 and TRBJ2-4, with D perhaps TRBD1 (6 bases). This CDR3 comprises 11 residues. Between the trimmed V and J ends, which lost 5 bases and 6 bases, there was a span of 6 bases. Germline CDR1 reads SGHDT; CDR2 reads YYEEEE. CDR3 residues: CASRQGNIQYF. The CDR3 bases are TGTGCCAGCAGACAGGGAAACATTCAGTACTTC.

The chain recombines TRBV11-2 with TRBJ2-2; perhaps D is TRBD1 or TRBD2 (5 bases each). This CDR3 contains 16 residues. Germline CDR1 and CDR2: SGHAT and FQNNGV. V gave up 0 bases and J gave up 6 bases, with 14 bases separating them. The CDR3 loop is CASSLDGQGVSGELFF. Written as DNA, the CDR3 is TGTGCCAGCAGCTTAGATGGTCAGGGAGTATCCGGGGAGCTGTTTTTT.

This clone came up a few times. This chain links TRBV21-1 with TRBJ1-5; the listed D gene, TRBD1, was not tested against the DNA. TRBV21-1 is marked as a pseudogene. CDR3 length: 15 residues. DNA of the CDR3: TGTGCCAGCAGACGAGGGCAGGGGAGCAATCAGCCCCAGCATTTT. This codes for CASRRGQGSNQPQHF.

The chain joins TRBV6-6 to TRBJ1-5; D ambiguous. With 4 bases removed from V and 2 bases from J, the gap between germline ends came to 6 bases. The CDR3 loop spans 13 amino acids. Germline lookup yields CDR1 MNHNY and CDR2 SVGAGI (reference sequence). The CDR3 sequence is CASSLQGNQPQHF. The CDR3 region has the DNA TGTGCCAGCAGTTTGCAGGGCAATCAGCCCCAGCATTTT.

This clone occurred a few times. This sequence joins TRBV30 and TRBJ1-1, with a tentative D call TRBD1 (6 bases). This CDR3 has 13 amino acids. Between the trimmed V and J ends, which lost 2 bases and 1 base, there was a span of 8 bases. The V gene's germline CDR1 is GTSNPN and CDR2 SVGIG (reference sequence). The CDR3 is CAWSLDRNTEAFF. The CDR3 DNA reads as TGTGCCTGGAGTCTGGACAGGAACACTGAAGCTTTCTTT.

This clone has only a few counts. The rearrangement uses TRBV2 and TRBJ2-1, with D unresolved. This CDR3 is built from 11 residues. Trimming removed 5 bases from V and 6 bases from J, with 5 bases in between. From germline, CDR1 is SNHLY and CDR2 FYNNEI. The CDR3: CASSPTNEQFF. In nucleotides, the CDR3 is TGTGCCAGCAGTCCCACCAATGAGCAGTTCTTC.

V usage is TRBV11-1 and J usage is TRBJ2-2; D might be TRBD1 (6 bases). CDR1 SGHAT and CDR2 FQDESV come from the germline V gene (reference sequence). This CDR3 region has 15 residues. Trimming took off 5 bases at V and 1 base at J, with 11 bases between the two ends. The CDR3 reads CASSPETGNTGELFF. In nucleotides, the CDR3 is TGTGCCAGCAGCCCGGAGACAGGGAACACCGGGGAGCTGTTTTTT. The entire variable domain, with the rest obtained from reference TRBV11-1 and TRBJ2-2, is as follows: EAEVAQSPRYKITEKSQAVAFWCDPISGHATLYWYRQILGQGPELLVQFQDESVVDDSQLPKDRFSAERLKGVDSTLKIQPAELGDSAMYLCASSPETGNTGELFFGEGSRLTVL.

The rearrangement links TRBV6-5 to TRBJ2-5, with D possibly TRBD1 on 5 matching bases. Germline CDR1 MNHEY, CDR2 SVGAGI. This CDR3 comprises 16 residues. Trimming took off 2 bases at V and 0 bases at J, with 13 bases between the two ends. This CDR3 reads CASSYGAATYQETQYF. The CDR3 DNA follows: TGTGCCAGCAGTTACGGGGCAGCGACTTACCAAGAGACCCAGTACTTC.

CDR3 sequence reads: CSAREPGDYEQYF. In DNA, the CDR3 is TGCAGCGCCCGCGAGCCCGGGGACTACGAGCAGTACTTC. The rearrangement links TRBV29-1 to TRBJ2-5, with a possible D match to TRBD2 (5 bases). The closer fit of TRBJ2-7 to the DNA end suggests the J call may be wrong. The CDR3 is made up of 13 amino acids. Germline assignment: CDR1 SQVTM and CDR2 ANQGSEA.

The J gene is TRBJ1-2, the V gene TRBV5-4, with D unclear. Trimming took off 4 bases at V and 4 bases at J, with 20 bases between the two ends. The CDR3 sequence is 16 residues long. Germline CDR1 is SGHNT and CDR2 is YYREEE (reference sequence). CDR3 residues: CASSPTQQWLGYGYTF. CDR3 coding DNA: TGTGCCAGCAGCCCTACGCAACAGTGGCTTGGCTATGGCTACACCTTC.

The chain combines TRBV7-2 with TRBJ2-2; unclear D gene. The CDR3 extends over 15 amino acids. Trimming took off 4 bases at V and 4 bases at J, with 13 bases between the two ends. Germline CDR1 is SGHTA and CDR2 is FQGNSA. CDR3 sequence: CASSSQKPLTGELFF. The CDR3 DNA is TGTGCCAGCAGCTCCCAGAAGCCTCTCACCGGGGAGCTGTTTTTT. Supplemented by reference TRBV7-2 and TRBJ2-2, the full variable domain reads GAGVSQSPSNKVTEKGKDVELRCDPISGHTALYWYRQSLGQGLEFLIYFQGNSAPDKSGLPSDRFSAERTGGSVSTLTIQRTQQEDSAVYLCASSSQKPLTGELFFGEGSRLTVL.